The 13 T cell receptor beta chains presented below share a single source sample, sequenced in a study of shared clonotypes between healthy human individuals. The naive CD8 fraction comprised CD45RO-negative cells positively selected for CCR7 and excluded terminally differentiated effector memory CD45RA+ cells. Assay: immunoSEQ multiplex PCR; the TCRdb copy retains only in-frame clones and omits some. The sample lists roughly 850,000 clones, about 96% occurring once. What was sequenced was naive CD8+ T cells sorted from blood. All receptors come from a man younger than 40 in good health.

The table lists this clone with a few counts. The chain has TRBV27 and TRBJ2-5; unclear D gene. The germline V gene encodes CDR1 MNHEY and CDR2 SMNVEV (reference sequence). The ends were cut back, 4 bases at V and 0 bases at J, with 6 bases in the middle. The CDR3 runs 13 residues. The CDR3 here is CASSYLDQETQYF. DNA of the CDR3: TGTGCCAGCAGTTATCTCGACCAAGAGACCCAGTACTTC.

The chain recombines TRBV27 with TRBJ2-7; 9 bases fit TRBD2. The V gene's germline CDR1 is MNHEY and CDR2 SMNVEV (reference sequence). V shed 6 bases and J 0 bases; nucleotides not matched to a gene: 9. The CDR3 is 16 amino acids. The CDR3 nucleotides read TGTGCCAGCAGGGGTAGCGGGAGTAGGAGCTCCTACGAGCAGTACTTC. This sequence encodes CASRGSGSRSSYEQYF.

This chain joins TRBV27 and TRBJ1-2, with 8 positions matching TRBD1. The V gene's germline CDR1 is MNHEY and CDR2 SMNVEV (reference sequence). The CDR3 is 16 residues long. Germline trimming cut 4 bases from V and 7 bases from J; bases unmatched to any gene: 14. The CDR3 is CASSSKGAPGGGGYTF. CDR3 DNA: TGTGCCAGCAGTTCCAAAGGGGCCCCAGGGGGCGGTGGCTACACCTTC.

This clone appeared a single time. The J gene is TRBJ2-7, the V gene TRBV14; TRBD2 matches at 7 bases. The CDR3 is 15 amino acids. CDR1 and CDR2 (germline): SGHDN, FVKESK. Losses at the gene ends were 1 base for V and 6 bases for J; bases not matched to a gene: 9. CDR3 amino acids: CASSQGGGPQSEQYF. CDR3 sequence (DNA): TGTGCCAGCAGCCAAGGGGGAGGGCCTCAATCCGAGCAGTACTTC.

This chain uses TRBV4-1 with TRBJ2-5; D is unresolved. V lost 1 base to trimming and J lost 4 bases, with 13 bases between them. CDR1 and CDR2 from the germline V gene are MGHRA and YSYEKL. The CDR3 is 15 residues long. CDR3: CASSQVPGLRETQYF. CDR3 sequence (DNA): TGCGCCAGCAGCCAAGTTCCGGGTTTGCGAGAGACCCAGTACTTC.

The genes are TRBV11-2 and TRBJ1-2; the D gene is possibly TRBD1 (5 bases). This CDR3 has 15 amino acids. Trimming shortened V by 4 bases and J by 8 bases, and 20 bases separated the two germline ends. From germline, CDR1 is SGHAT and CDR2 FQNNGV. The CDR3 DNA is TGTGCCAGCAGCTCAACTAAGAAGGGGTACGGAGGCTACACCTTC. Amino acids: CASSSTKKGYGGYTF.

V gene TRBV29-1 combines with J gene TRBJ2-7; TRBD1 or TRBD2 may be the D gene (6 bases each). The CDR3 has 14 amino acids. Germline V gene sequence: CDR1 SQVTM, CDR2 ANQGSEA. V was clipped by 3 bases and J by 4 bases, with 16 bases between them. CDR3 sequence reads: CSVDEGRGTYEQYF. The CDR3 nucleotides read TGCAGCGTTGACGAGGGAAGGGGGACTTACGAGCAGTACTTC.

Concerning this clone itself: A junction end diverges from the germline sequence, so it may reflect a read error. At the DNA level, this CDR3 is encoded by other sequences in the same sample as well. The chain carries TRBV29-1 and TRBJ2-7, with 8 bases lining up with TRBD1. This CDR3 contains 14 residues. CDR1 is SQVTM, CDR2 ANQGSEA, per germline. This CDR3 reads CSVEGTGETYEQYF. CDR3 nucleotide sequence: TGCAGCGTCGAAGGGACAGGCGAAACCTACGAGCAGTACTTC.

CDR3 sequence reads: CASSLSAREWETQYF. The CDR3 bases are TGTGCCAGCAGCTTATCCGCCAGGGAATGGGAGACCCAGTACTTC. The chain recombines TRBV7-8 with TRBJ2-5; D possibly corresponds to TRBD1 (5 bases). Germline V gives CDR1 SGHVS, CDR2 FQNEAQ. With 2 bases removed from V and 5 bases from J, the gap between germline ends came to 15 bases. The CDR3 has 15 amino acids.

The chain uses TRBV27 and TRBJ2-7; 9 positions match TRBD1. The CDR3 extends over 14 amino acids. V was pared by 3 bases and J by 5 bases, with 5 bases of the junction left unmatched. Per germline, CDR1 MNHEY and CDR2 SMNVEV (reference sequence). The CDR3 is CASSFGQGRNEQYF. CDR3 DNA: TGTGCCAGCAGTTTCGGACAGGGGAGGAACGAGCAGTACTTC.

V is TRBV5-8 and J is TRBJ2-7; 7 bases line up with TRBD2. The length of the CDR3 is 15 residues. V lost 0 bases and J lost 0; bases outside the gene matches: 3. The germline V gene has CDR1 SGHTS and CDR2 YDEGEE. The DNA for the CDR3 is TGTGCCAGCAGCTTGGCGGGCGGGAGCTCCTACGAGCAGTACTTC. It yields the protein CASSLAGGSSYEQYF.

DNA of the CDR3: TGTGCCAGCTCACGTGGACAGGTTGGCCGAGAGACCCAGTACTTC. It translates to CASSRGQVGRETQYF. The rearrangement joins TRBV18 to TRBJ2-5; 7 bases match TRBD1. The V segment lost 4 bases and the J segment 4 bases; nucleotides outside the gene matches: 9. Germline lookup yields CDR1 KGHSH and CDR2 LQKENI. This CDR3 spans 15 amino acids. Full variable domain (rest looked up from reference TRBV18 and TRBJ2-5): NAGVMQNPRHLVRRRGQEARLRCSPMKGHSHVYWYRQLPEEGLKFMVYLQKENIIDESGMPKERFSAEFPKEGPSILRIQQVVRGDSAAYFCASSRGQVGRETQYFGPGTRLLVL.

This chain joins TRBV7-9 and TRBJ2-1; 8 bases are shared with TRBD2. The CDR3 is 18 residues long. J lost 0 bases, V lost 3 bases, and 10 bases had no gene match. Germline loops: CDR1 SEHNR, CDR2 FQNEAQ (reference sequence). The CDR3, as DNA: TGTGCCAGCAGCTTTTCCGTGACTAGCGTTTACTCCTACAATGAGCAGTTCTTC. Translation gives CASSFSVTSVYSYNEQFF. Using reference TRBV7-9 and TRBJ2-1 for the parts outside the CDR3, the full variable domain is DTGVSQNPRHKITKRGQNVTFRCDPISEHNRLYWYRQTLGQGPEFLTYFQNEAQLEKSRLLSDRFSAERPKGSFSTLEIQRTEQGDSAMYLCASSFSVTSVYSYNEQFFGPGTRLTVL.